This T cell receptor beta chain was obtained from a study of T cell clones after liver transplantation. Study-wide background: A pre-transplant mixed lymphocyte reaction with TCRbeta sequencing defined graft-donor-reactive clones followed in post-transplant blood. Graft-donor-reactive sequences were compared with third-party-reactive TCRbeta sequences from pre-transplant mixed lymphocyte reactions. Tolerant meant at least one year fully off immunosuppression without liver enzymes above twice normal. General study findings and limits: In most of the 8 subjects, circulating graft-donor-reactive CD4 TCRbeta sequences fell significantly after transplant.

Libraries were prepared by immunoSEQ multiplex PCR; TCRdb keeps only in-frame clonotypes and omits some of them. The sample lists roughly 100,000 clones; around 83% were seen once. V was clipped by 2 bases and J by 8 bases, with 16 bases between them. This CDR3 has 15 residues. CDR1 and CDR2 (germline): SGHTA, FQGTGA. Note on this clone: The antigen is undetermined.

The clonotype comes from a human donor who received a liver transplant. Source: CD4+ T cells from blood, taken before liver transplant. The rearrangement uses TRBV7-3 and TRBJ2-1; possibly TRBD2 for D (6 bases). The CDR3 DNA reads TGTGCCAGCAGCTTACGGCGGGGACGGACGGATGAGCAGTTCTTC. Amino acids: CASSLRRGRTDEQFF.